This TCR beta chain was sequenced in a study of persistence of HIV-infected CD4 T cells. About the research overall: The sample holds CD4+ T cells responsive to CMV or HIV-1 Gag.

With regard to this clone: Its antigen is undetermined.

CDR1 is SGHRS and CDR2 is YFSETQ in the germline V gene. V was clipped by 1 base and J by 5 bases, with 13 bases between them. The CDR3 loop spans 15 amino acids. Regarding the study as a whole: CMV- and Gag-responding cells had lower TCRbeta richness than CD3/CD28-responding cells.

Cells were stimulated with overlapping HIV-1 Gag 15-mer peptides. CD40L/CD69 double-negative CD45RO-high memory CD4+ T cells were collected. Anti-CD28/CD49d costimulation, CD40-blocking antibody and enfuvirtide were given to CD8-depleted PBMCs for roughly 20 hours. Sequencing used immunoSEQ version 4 in survey mode. Each sample used up to about 1 ug genomic DNA diluted to 10 ng/uL. Using immunoSEQ multiplex PCR, the repertoire was profiled, and TCRdb retains in-frame clones only, with some absent. Counted here are about 36,000 clones, approximately 85% occurring once; the ten biggest clones make up roughly 0.97%.

The chain recombines TRBV5-1 with TRBJ1-5, with D uncertain. This specimen consisted of cultured CD4+ T cells from PBMCs, obtained from a patient who received antiretroviral therapy. The sequence was obtained from an adult with HIV. The donor label of this sample is uncertain. CDR3 coding DNA: TGCGCCAGCAGCTTGATGCCCGAGGGTCATCAGCCCCAGCATTTT. As protein: CASSLMPEGHQPQHF.